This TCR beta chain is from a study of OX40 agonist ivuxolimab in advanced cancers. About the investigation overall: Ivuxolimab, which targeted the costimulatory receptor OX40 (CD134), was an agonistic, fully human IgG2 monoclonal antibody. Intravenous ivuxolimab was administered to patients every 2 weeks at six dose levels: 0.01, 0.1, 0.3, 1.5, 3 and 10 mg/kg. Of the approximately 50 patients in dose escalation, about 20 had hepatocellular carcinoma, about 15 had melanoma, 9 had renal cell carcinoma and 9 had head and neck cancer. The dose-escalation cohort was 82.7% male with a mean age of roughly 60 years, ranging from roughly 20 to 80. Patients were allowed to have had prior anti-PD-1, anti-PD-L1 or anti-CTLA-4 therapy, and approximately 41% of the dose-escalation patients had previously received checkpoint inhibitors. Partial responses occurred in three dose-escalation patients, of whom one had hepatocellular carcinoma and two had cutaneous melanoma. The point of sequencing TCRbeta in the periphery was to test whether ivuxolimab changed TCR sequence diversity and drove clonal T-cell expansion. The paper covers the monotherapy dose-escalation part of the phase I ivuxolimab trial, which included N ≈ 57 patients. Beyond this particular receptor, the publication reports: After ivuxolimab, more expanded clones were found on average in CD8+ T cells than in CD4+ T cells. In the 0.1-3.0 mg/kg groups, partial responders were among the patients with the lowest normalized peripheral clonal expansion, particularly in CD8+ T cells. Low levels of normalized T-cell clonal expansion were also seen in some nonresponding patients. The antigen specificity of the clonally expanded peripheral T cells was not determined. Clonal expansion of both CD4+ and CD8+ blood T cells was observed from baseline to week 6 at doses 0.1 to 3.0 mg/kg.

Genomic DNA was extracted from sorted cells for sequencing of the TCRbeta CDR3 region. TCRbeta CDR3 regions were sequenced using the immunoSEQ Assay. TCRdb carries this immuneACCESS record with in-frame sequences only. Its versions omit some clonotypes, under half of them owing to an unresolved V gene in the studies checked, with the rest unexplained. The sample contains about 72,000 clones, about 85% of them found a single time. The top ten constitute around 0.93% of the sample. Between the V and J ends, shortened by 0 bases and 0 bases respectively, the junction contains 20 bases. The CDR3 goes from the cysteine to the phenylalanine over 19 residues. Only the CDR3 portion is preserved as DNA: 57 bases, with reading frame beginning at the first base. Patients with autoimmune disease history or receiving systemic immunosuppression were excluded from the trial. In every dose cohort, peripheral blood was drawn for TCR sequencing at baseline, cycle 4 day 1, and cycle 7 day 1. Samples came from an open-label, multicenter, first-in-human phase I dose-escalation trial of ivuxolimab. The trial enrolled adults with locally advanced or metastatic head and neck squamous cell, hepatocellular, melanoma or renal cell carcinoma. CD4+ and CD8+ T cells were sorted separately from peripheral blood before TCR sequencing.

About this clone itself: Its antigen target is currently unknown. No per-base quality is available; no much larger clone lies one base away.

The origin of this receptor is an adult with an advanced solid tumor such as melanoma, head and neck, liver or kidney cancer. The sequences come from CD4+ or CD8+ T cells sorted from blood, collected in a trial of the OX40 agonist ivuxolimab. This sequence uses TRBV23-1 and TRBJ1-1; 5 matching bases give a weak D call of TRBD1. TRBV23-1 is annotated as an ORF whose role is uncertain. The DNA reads TGCGCCAGCAGTCAATCGAATAAGGGTAGGGGAACCATGAACACTGAAGCTTTCTTT. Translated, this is CASSQSNKGRGTMNTEAFF.